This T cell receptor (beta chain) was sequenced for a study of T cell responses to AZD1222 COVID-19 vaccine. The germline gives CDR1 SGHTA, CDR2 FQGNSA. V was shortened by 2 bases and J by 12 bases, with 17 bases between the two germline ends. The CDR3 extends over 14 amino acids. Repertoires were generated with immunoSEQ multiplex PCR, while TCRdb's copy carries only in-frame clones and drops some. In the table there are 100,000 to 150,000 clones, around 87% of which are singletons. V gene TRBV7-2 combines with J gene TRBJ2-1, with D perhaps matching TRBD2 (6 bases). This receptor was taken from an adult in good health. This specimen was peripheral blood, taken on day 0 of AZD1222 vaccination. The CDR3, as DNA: TGTGCCAGCAGCTTAATAATTGATGGAGGGCGGCAGTTCTTC. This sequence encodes CASSLIIDGGRQFF.